This T cell receptor (beta chain) was identified during a study of CD8 T cells in ankylosing spondylitis. The V end lost 4 bases, the J end lost 0 bases, and 11 bases lay between the germline ends. The CDR3 is made up of 15 amino acids. Germline loops: CDR1 MDHEN, CDR2 SYDVKM. TCRdb analysed the 5' RACE reads with MiXCR anew, one entry per CDR3 protein. The table lists fewer than 250,000 distinct CDR3 sequences, 20% to 30% of them singletons. This clonotype appeared a few times. The chain recombines TRBV28 with TRBJ2-3; D call uncertain. This TCR came from a male donor with ankylosing spondylitis or in good health (not recorded which). Source material: blood, either unsorted or a sorted T cell fraction (not recorded which). Written as DNA, the CDR3 is TGTGCCAGCAGTTCGAGGAAAACTAGCACAGATACGCAGTATTTT. This encodes CASSSRKTSTDTQYF.